This TCR beta chain was sequenced in a study of blood T cell repertoires in COVID-19. Original data processing: Cell counts per sample came from amplifying reference gene primers. Measured with immunoSEQ multiplex PCR; TCRdb has only the in-frame clones, and not every one. V and J calls and clone size are as listed in that table; D and trimming were resolved from the DNA. Among roughly 130,000 clones listed, over 75% were seen once. The CDR3 loop spans 17 amino acids. Unmatched junction bases numbered 6, after V lost 2 bases and J lost 4 bases. Germline V gene sequence: CDR1 LGHDT, CDR2 YNNKEL (reference sequence). In this sample, this clone turned up once.

The chain joins TRBV3-1 (or the pseudogene TRBV3-2) to TRBJ2-3, with TRBD2 matching 13 bases. The sequenced sample was peripheral blood. The origin of this receptor is a woman aged 55 to 70 with acute or convalescent COVID-19. CDR3 sequence: CASSQKGTSGMSDTQYF. In DNA, the CDR3 is TGTGCCAGCAGCCAAAAAGGGACTAGCGGGATGTCAGATACGCAGTATTTT.